These 8 T cell receptor beta chains were all obtained from the same sample, sequenced in a study of blood T cell repertoires in COVID-19 (dated by TCRdb to 2020 to 2021). Receptor libraries were prepared by the immunoSEQ multiplex PCR assay. In its TCRdb copy, this immuneACCESS table keeps in-frame sequences only and misses some clones. Where compared with another copy, unresolved V genes explain less than half of these, and the others have no known cause. In all, the sample holds around 70,000 clones, and roughly 80% of those were seen once. The ten largest clones add up to 15% to 20% of the sample. The sequenced sample was peripheral blood. The receptor source for this set is a woman in her sixties or seventies with acute or convalescent COVID-19.

Only one count was recorded for this clone. The J gene is TRBJ2-7, the V gene TRBV7-6; D perhaps matches TRBD1 (6 bases). The germline V and J ends were trimmed by 5 bases and 0 bases, with 11 bases remaining between them. Germline CDR1 is SGHVS and CDR2 is FNYEAQ. The CDR3 contains 14 residues. The CDR3 sequence: CASSPTRGSYEQYF. The DNA of the CDR3 is TGTGCCAGCAGCCCTACCAGGGGCTCCTACGAGCAGTACTTC.

This clone occurred many times. The chain combines TRBV5-4 with TRBJ1-6, with TRBD1 matching over 8 bases. J lost 5 bases, V lost 7 bases, and 8 bases had no gene match. The CDR3 runs 15 residues. CDR1 is SGHNT, CDR2 YYREEE, per germline (reference sequence). The CDR3 reads CASGKTTGDNSPLHF. In nucleotides, the CDR3 is TGTGCCAGCGGCAAGACGACAGGGGATAATTCACCCCTCCACTTT.

The chain links TRBV5-8 to TRBJ2-1; D uncertain. The CDR3 length is 12 residues. Per the germline V gene, CDR1 is SGHTS and CDR2 is YDEGEE. Deletions cut 4 bases from V and 0 bases from J, with 2 bases between. CDR3 in amino acids: CASSLSYNEQFF. As DNA, the CDR3 is TGTGCCAGCAGCCTCTCCTACAATGAGCAGTTCTTC. The full variable domain, in which reference TRBV5-8 and TRBJ2-1 provide the parts outside the CDR3, is EAGVTQSPTHLIKTRGQQATLRCSPISGHTSVYWYQQALGLGLQFLLWYDEGEERNRGNFPPRFSGRQFPNYSSELNVNALELEDSALYLCASSLSYNEQFFGPGTRLTVL.

This chain links TRBV6-5 with TRBJ1-5; 7 bases fit TRBD1. J lost 8 bases, V lost 6 bases, and 4 bases had no gene match. The CDR3 spans 12 residues. Germline CDR1 is MNHEY and CDR2 is SVGAGI. The CDR3: CASRTGSEPQHF. CDR3 bases: TGTGCCAGCAGGACAGGGTCCGAGCCCCAGCATTTT.

The chain joins TRBV27 to TRBJ1-5; maybe TRBD1 (5 bases). V gave up 8 bases and J gave up 0 bases, with 17 bases separating them. Germline CDR1 and CDR2: MNHEY and SMNVEV (reference sequence). The CDR3 is 16 residues long. CDR3 sequence (DNA): TGTGCCAGCCCCCCCGACAGTCTGTATAGCAATCAGCCCCAGCATTTT. It is translated as CASPPDSLYSNQPQHF.

The rearrangement joins TRBV6-6 to TRBJ1-2; D uncertain. The CDR3 loop spans 12 amino acids. V was trimmed by 5 bases and J by 6 bases, leaving 10 bases between them. From germline, CDR1 is MNHNY and CDR2 SVGAGI (reference sequence). Written as DNA, the CDR3 is TGTGCCAGCAGTAGCCTCGGGAATGGCTACACCTTC. Its protein product is CASSSLGNGYTF.

This clone was seen a few times. The genes are TRBV24-1 and TRBJ1-1, with D possibly being TRBD1 (6 bases). With 2 bases removed from V and 6 bases from J, the gap between germline ends came to 9 bases. Germline CDR1 KGHDR, CDR2 SFDVKD. The CDR3 length is 13 residues. CDR3 amino acids: CATSDSTGPEAFF. In DNA, the CDR3 is TGTGCCACCAGTGATTCGACAGGTCCTGAAGCTTTCTTT.

V and J are TRBV6-5 and TRBJ1-5; 7 bases agree with TRBD1. Losses at the gene ends were 5 bases for V and 5 bases for J; bases not matched to a gene: 9. The CDR3 is made up of 15 amino acids. The germline gives CDR1 MNHEY, CDR2 SVGAGI. CDR3 in amino acids: CASSRRGFGDQPQHF. CDR3 bases: TGTGCCAGCAGTCGCAGGGGGTTTGGGGATCAGCCCCAGCATTTT.